The 17 T cell receptor beta chains below were found in one sample sequenced in a study of T cells after yellow fever vaccination. From the 5' RACE reads, TCRdb called clonotypes with MiXCR, one entry per CDR3 protein. The sample lists some 260,000 distinct CDR3 sequences; approximately 5.2% were seen once. The starting material was CD4+ T cells sorted from PBMCs, obtained on the day of the yellow fever booster vaccination. Receptors were obtained from a man between 18 and 29 years old who received the YFV17D yellow fever vaccine.

At least ten counts were recorded for this clonotype. The chain recombines TRBV7-2 with TRBJ1-1; 12 bases fit TRBD1. With 4 bases clipped from V and 5 bases from J, the junction kept 8 bases outside the gene matches. The V gene's germline CDR1 is SGHTA and CDR2 FQGNSA. The length of the CDR3 is 16 residues. The CDR3 loop reads CASSSGQGAGGTEAFF. In nucleotides, the CDR3 is TGTGCCAGCAGCTCGGGACAGGGGGCTGGGGGGACTGAAGCTTTCTTT. The full variable domain, in which reference TRBV7-2 and TRBJ1-1 provide the parts outside the CDR3, is GAGVSQSPSNKVTEKGKDVELRCDPISGHTALYWYRQSLGQGLEFLIYFQGNSAPDKSGLPSDRFSAERTGGSVSTLTIQRTQQEDSAVYLCASSSGQGAGGTEAFFGQGTRLTVV.

This clonotype was seen only a few times. The V and J genes are TRBV4-1 and TRBJ2-2; TRBD1 is a possible D gene (7 bases). The CDR3 is 16 amino acids. V was shortened by 5 bases and J by 6 bases, with 19 bases between the two germline ends. Germline lookup yields CDR1 MGHRA and CDR2 YSYEKL. CDR3 protein: CASSAPGQRVAGELFF. The CDR3 nucleotides are TGCGCCAGCAGCGCACCGGGACAGCGGGTAGCCGGGGAGCTGTTTTTT.

This clonotype was found a few times. The gene calls are TRBV5-1 and TRBJ2-5, with TRBD2 matching 7 bases. The CDR3 extends over 15 amino acids. In germline, CDR1 is SGHRS, CDR2 YFSETQ. J lost 2 bases, V lost 4 bases, and 8 bases had no gene match. The CDR3 DNA is TGCGCCAGCAGCACCGCCGGGACTACTCAAGAGACCCAGTACTTC. The encoded protein is CASSTAGTTQETQYF.

This clonotype was seen a handful of times. The CDR3 sequence is CAISAGGGGQETQYF. CDR3 coding DNA: TGTGCCATCAGTGCAGGGGGCGGGGGCCAAGAGACCCAGTACTTC. V is TRBV10-3 and J is TRBJ2-5; a weak D match, TRBD1 (8 bases). Trimming shortened V by 4 bases and J by 1 base, and 13 bases separated the two germline ends. CDR1 and CDR2 from the germline V gene are ENHRY and SYGVKD. The CDR3 has 15 amino acids.

In this sample, this clonotype turned up many times. The chain recombines TRBV10-3 with TRBJ2-2; the match to TRBD2 covers 11 bases. The V gene end was trimmed by 3 bases and the J gene end by 4 bases; junction bases not matched to a gene: 7. From germline, CDR1 is ENHRY and CDR2 SYGVKD. This CDR3 contains 17 residues. Here the CDR3 reads CAISEASGGRSTGELFF. CDR3 sequence (DNA): TGTGCCATCAGTGAAGCTAGCGGGGGGCGAAGCACCGGGGAGCTGTTTTTT.

This clonotype was counted only a few times. V is TRBV11-2 and J is TRBJ2-5; TRBD1 agrees at 10 bases. The junction had 9 bases not matched to a gene; V was cut back by 5 bases and J by 0 bases. CDR1 and CDR2 from the germline V gene are SGHAT and FQNNGV. This CDR3 spans 17 amino acids. CDR3 sequence: CASSTRGTGVYQETQYF. Here the CDR3 DNA reads TGTGCCAGCAGCACCCGTGGGACAGGGGTGTACCAAGAGACCCAGTACTTC. The variable domain in full, completed from reference TRBV11-2 and TRBJ2-5, reads EAGVAQSPRYKIIEKRQSVAFWCNPISGHATLYWYQQILGQGPKLLIQFQNNGVVDDSQLPKDRFSAERLKGVDSTLKIQPAKLEDSAVYLCASSTRGTGVYQETQYFGPGTRLLVL.

This sequence joins TRBV4-1 and TRBJ1-1; no definite D call. Germline assignment: CDR1 MGHRA and CDR2 YSYEKL. The V end was cut by 0 bases, the J end by 0 bases, with 11 bases between. There are 16 residues in the CDR3. As DNA, the CDR3 is TGCGCCAGCAGCCAAGAGAAACGGGGAATGAACACTGAAGCTTTCTTT. Its protein product is CASSQEKRGMNTEAFF.

This clonotype appeared many times. The chain uses TRBV7-9 and TRBJ1-2; 8 bases map to TRBD1. V lost 6 bases and J lost 4; bases outside the gene matches: 7. The CDR3 totals 14 residues. Germline V gene sequence: CDR1 SEHNR, CDR2 FQNEAQ (reference sequence). The CDR3 loop reads CASRPRTGLYGYTF. In DNA, the CDR3 is TGTGCCAGCAGGCCTAGGACAGGGCTCTATGGCTACACCTTC.

In this sample, this clonotype turned up many times. This chain joins TRBV5-1 and TRBJ1-1; D is perhaps TRBD1 (5 bases). Trimming shortened V by 4 bases and J by 6 bases, and 16 bases separated the two germline ends. The CDR3 contains 14 residues. Germline loops: CDR1 SGHRS, CDR2 YFSETQ. CDR3 sequence (DNA): TGCGCCAGCAGCGTACAGGTATTCAACGCTGAAGCTTTCTTT. Residues: CASSVQVFNAEAFF.

Remarks on this clonotype: Since a much larger clone is just one base distant, this may be a read error. V gene TRBV7-9 combines with J gene TRBJ1-2; unclear D gene. Germline V CDR1 and CDR2: SEHNR, FQNEAQ (reference sequence). This CDR3 is 12 amino acids long. CDR3 bases: TGTGCCAGCAGCTTAGTGGACGGCGTGCTGATCTTC. This encodes CASSLVDGVLIF.

This clonotype came up a few times. V and J are TRBV5-1 and TRBJ1-2; TRBD1 aligns across 9 bases. The CDR3 has 15 residues. CDR1 is SGHRS, CDR2 YFSETQ, per germline. V gave up 2 bases and J gave up 7 bases; unmatched junction bases: 9. Written as DNA, the CDR3 is TGCGCCAGCAGCTTAGACCCGGGACAGGGATCTGGCTACACCTTC. It is translated as CASSLDPGQGSGYTF.

J is TRBJ1-1 and V is TRBV5-1; unclear D gene. Trimming took 0 bases from V and 0 from J, leaving 9 bases between them. This CDR3 spans 15 amino acids. Germline V CDR1 and CDR2: SGHRS, YFSETQ. The CDR3 coding sequence is TGCGCCAGCAGCTTGGTAAGGGCCCTGAACACTGAAGCTTTCTTT. It yields the protein CASSLVRALNTEAFF.

This chain uses TRBV5-1 with TRBJ2-3, with 7 positions matching TRBD2. This CDR3 region has 15 residues. Per germline, CDR1 SGHRS and CDR2 YFSETQ. The V gene end was trimmed by 2 bases and the J gene end by 4 bases; junction bases not matched to a gene: 7. CDR3 in amino acids: CASSLGPGLSDTQYF. The DNA of the CDR3 is TGCGCCAGCAGCTTAGGACCGGGACTATCAGATACGCAGTATTTT.

The CDR3 here is CASTLNTGYNEQFF. The CDR3 coding sequence is TGCGCCAGCACCCTGAACACCGGATACAATGAGCAGTTCTTC. The chain couples TRBV5-1 to TRBJ2-1; the D is unclear. The CDR3 runs to 14 residues. Deletions cut 6 bases from V and 4 bases from J, with 14 bases between. The germline V gene encodes CDR1 SGHRS and CDR2 YFSETQ.

The V and J genes are TRBV4-1 and TRBJ1-4; D remains ambiguous. Between the trimmed V and J ends, which lost 1 base and 3 bases, there was a span of 9 bases. This CDR3 has 15 amino acids. Germline V CDR1 and CDR2: MGHRA, YSYEKL. This chain's CDR3 is CASSQGFGPNEKLFF. CDR3 in DNA: TGCGCCAGCAGCCAAGGATTCGGACCTAATGAAAAACTGTTTTTT.

This clonotype was detected many times. The chain links TRBV6-5 to TRBJ2-7, with unresolved D. Trimming removed 6 bases from V and 1 base from J, with 13 bases in between. Germline-derived CDR1 and CDR2 are MNHEY and SVGAGI. The CDR3 has 14 amino acids. Here the CDR3 reads CASSLNGGSYEQYF. CDR3 sequence (DNA): TGTGCCAGCAGCCTGAACGGCGGATCCTACGAGCAGTACTTC.

This clonotype was seen at least ten times. The chain joins TRBV18 to TRBJ2-1; a possible D gene is TRBD2 (5 bases). The CDR3 length is 16 residues. V was shortened by 2 bases and J by 7 bases, with 18 bases between the two germline ends. Looked up from germline, CDR1 is KGHSH and CDR2 is LQKENI. CDR3 in amino acids: CASSPTAAWVGNEQFF. The CDR3 DNA sequence: TGTGCCAGCTCACCAACAGCGGCCTGGGTCGGAAATGAGCAGTTCTTC. Variable domain in full (rest from reference TRBV18 and TRBJ2-1): NAGVMQNPRHLVRRRGQEARLRCSPMKGHSHVYWYRQLPEEGLKFMVYLQKENIIDESGMPKERFSAEFPKEGPSILRIQQVVRGDSAAYFCASSPTAAWVGNEQFFGPGTRLTVL.